The 18 T cell receptor beta chains given below trace back to one sample, sequenced in a study of T cell responses to AZD1222 COVID-19 vaccine. Generated by immunoSEQ multiplex PCR, the TCRdb table keeps only in-frame clones and is missing some. This repertoire shows about 120,000 clones, around 87% found once; its top ten account for roughly 1.1%. This specimen was peripheral blood, taken on day 0 of AZD1222 vaccination. These receptors were taken from an adult in good health.

The chain has TRBV5-4 and TRBJ2-5, with 7 bases aligning to TRBD1. Germline loops: CDR1 SGHNT, CDR2 YYREEE (reference sequence). The CDR3 has 15 amino acids. V lost 4 bases to trimming and J lost 1 base; unmatched junction nucleotides: 7. CDR3 protein: CASSPRQGVQETQYF. The CDR3 DNA is TGTGCCAGCAGCCCGCGACAGGGAGTCCAAGAGACCCAGTACTTC. The variable domain in full, with the rest retrieved from reference TRBV5-4 and TRBJ2-5, is ETGVTQSPTHLIKTRGQQVTLRCSSQSGHNTVSWYQQALGQGPQFIFQYYREEENGRGNFPPRFSGLQFPNYSSELNVNALELDDSALYLCASSPRQGVQETQYFGPGTRLLVL.

The chain combines TRBV6-5 with TRBJ1-2; D is uncertain. The CDR3 sequence is 12 residues long. Trimming cost V 6 bases and J 5 bases, with 10 bases left between them. CDR1 is MNHEY and CDR2 is SVGAGI in the germline V gene. The CDR3 sequence is CASSSGLYGYTF. The CDR3 DNA reads TGTGCCAGCAGCTCAGGACTATATGGCTACACCTTC.

V is TRBV16 and J is TRBJ2-7; unclear D gene. The V and J ends lost 4 bases and 5 bases respectively, with 9 bases between them. Germline CDR1 and CDR2: KGHSY and FQNENV. The CDR3 length is 12 residues. The CDR3 nucleotides are TGTGCCAGCAGCCCCGGCAGCGACGAGCAGTACTTC. Translated: CASSPGSDEQYF. The full variable domain, rest sourced from reference TRBV16 and TRBJ2-7, is GEEVAQTPKHLVRGEGQKAKLYCAPIKGHSYVFWYQQVLKNEFKFLISFQNENVFDETGMPKERFSAKCLPNSPCSLEIQATKLEDSAVYFCASSPGSDEQYFGPGTRLTVT.

The CDR3 DNA follows: TGTGCCAGCACCGCGTGCGGGTTAGGGTTCTATGGCTACACCTTC. Translated, it gives CASTACGLGFYGYTF. V is TRBV3-1 (or the pseudogene TRBV3-2) and J is TRBJ1-2; D is unclear. The CDR3 extends over 15 amino acids. Trimming took off 7 bases at V and 4 bases at J, with 19 bases between the two ends. CDR1 and CDR2 from the germline V gene are LGHDT and YNNKEL (reference sequence).

The genes are TRBV27 and TRBJ2-7; D perhaps matches TRBD2 (6 bases). Germline lookup yields CDR1 MNHEY and CDR2 SMNVEV (reference sequence). Trimming stripped 5 bases from V and 1 base from J, with 12 bases between. The CDR3 extends over 14 amino acids. CDR3 sequence: CASSDGGRSYEQYF. In nucleotides, the CDR3 is TGTGCCAGCAGTGATGGGGGGAGGTCCTACGAGCAGTACTTC.

The chain carries TRBV5-1 and TRBJ2-2; TRBD2 agrees at 14 bases. Germline trimming cut 7 bases from V and 4 bases from J; bases unmatched to any gene: 9. This CDR3 spans 17 amino acids. Germline V gives CDR1 SGHRS, CDR2 YFSETQ. The CDR3 region is CASGPGLAGGPTGELFF. The DNA of the CDR3 is TGCGCCAGCGGACCCGGACTAGCGGGGGGCCCCACCGGGGAGCTGTTTTTT.

This chain links TRBV25-1 with TRBJ1-4, with 9 bases that match TRBD1. The CDR3 spans 14 residues. V trimming: 6 bases; J trimming: 7 bases; junction bases outside the gene matches: 6. In germline, CDR1 is MGHDK, CDR2 SYGVNS. CDR3: CASSDTGGVEKLFF. In nucleotides, the CDR3 is TGTGCCAGCAGCGACACAGGGGGCGTTGAAAAACTGTTTTTT.

This clone turned up a few times. The V gene is TRBV4-1, the J gene TRBJ1-2, with 8 bases aligning to TRBD1. CDR3 length: 15 residues. V gave up 6 bases and J gave up 4 bases; unmatched junction bases: 10. Per germline, CDR1 MGHRA and CDR2 YSYEKL. CDR3 in DNA: TGCGCCAGCAGTTACCTCCCAGGGGGCATCTATGGCTACACCTTC. Translated, it gives CASSYLPGGIYGYTF.

The rearrangement links TRBV19 to TRBJ2-7; 7 bases fit TRBD1. J gave up 3 bases and V 3 bases, and 8 bases lay outside the gene matches. In germline, CDR1 is LNHDA, CDR2 SQIVND (reference sequence). The CDR3 is made up of 15 amino acids. Here the CDR3 DNA reads TGTGCCAGTAGTATTGCGAGGACAGGACGCTACGAGCAGTACTTC. Translated, it gives CASSIARTGRYEQYF.

V and J are TRBV29-1 and TRBJ2-3; TRBD2 aligns across 10 bases. Germline V CDR1 and CDR2: SQVTM, ANQGSEA. With 7 bases clipped from V and 3 bases from J, the junction kept 10 bases outside the gene matches. The CDR3 totals 15 residues. In DNA, the CDR3 is TGCAGCGCGACGAGGCTAGCGGGGGAAACAGATACGCAGTATTTT. Amino acid sequence: CSATRLAGETDTQYF.

V and J are TRBV7-2 and TRBJ1-2; 9 bases align to TRBD1. Germline-derived CDR1 and CDR2 are SGHTA and FQGNSA. The trim removed 5 bases at V and 6 bases at J, leaving 10 bases unmatched. The CDR3 contains 15 residues. Here the CDR3 reads CASSQGGQGWDGYTF. In DNA, the CDR3 is TGTGCCAGCAGCCAGGGGGGACAGGGTTGGGATGGCTACACCTTC. Supplemented by reference TRBV7-2 and TRBJ1-2, the full variable domain reads GAGVSQSPSNKVTEKGKDVELRCDPISGHTALYWYRQSLGQGLEFLIYFQGNSAPDKSGLPSDRFSAERTGGSVSTLTIQRTQQEDSAVYLCASSQGGQGWDGYTFGSGTRLTVV.

The V gene is TRBV9, the J gene TRBJ1-2; a possible D gene is TRBD1 (5 bases). The germline V gene has CDR1 SGDLS and CDR2 YYNGEE. V was cut by 0 bases and J by 4 bases, with 10 bases left in between. This CDR3 is 14 amino acids long. CDR3 amino acids: CASSVVGRAYGYTF. CDR3 coding DNA: TGTGCCAGCAGCGTAGTTGGCAGGGCCTATGGCTACACCTTC.

The chain has TRBV10-3 and TRBJ1-6; unclear D gene. V lost 10 bases and J 7 bases, leaving 14 bases between the germline ends. The CDR3 spans 13 residues. CDR1 and CDR2 from the germline V gene are ENHRY and SYGVKD. The CDR3 reads CANGGQSNSPLHF. The CDR3 DNA reads TGTGCCAACGGCGGGCAATCCAATTCACCCCTCCACTTT.

The rearrangement uses TRBV29-1 and TRBJ1-2, with TRBD1 matching over 7 bases. The CDR3 has 14 amino acids. Germline CDR1 and CDR2: SQVTM and ANQGSEA. The trim removed 6 bases at V and 3 bases at J, leaving 10 bases unmatched. The CDR3 here is CSVPPTTGHYGYTF. DNA for the CDR3: TGCAGCGTGCCACCAACGACAGGGCACTATGGCTACACCTTC.

V and J are TRBV29-1 and TRBJ2-2; 7 bases match TRBD2. Germline values: CDR1 SQVTM, CDR2 ANQGSEA. V shed 7 bases and J 4 bases; nucleotides not matched to a gene: 6. CDR3 length: 13 amino acids. This CDR3 is CSGGSGATGELFF. CDR3 DNA sequence: TGCAGCGGGGGGAGCGGGGCCACCGGGGAGCTGTTTTTT.

J is TRBJ1-1 and V is TRBV7-8; D remains unclear. The V and J ends lost 3 bases and 7 bases respectively, with 9 bases between them. This CDR3 region has 12 residues. Germline V CDR1 and CDR2: SGHVS, FQNEAQ. The CDR3 spells CASSLTRIEAFF. The CDR3 bases are TGTGCCAGCAGCTTGACAAGAATTGAAGCTTTCTTT.

J is TRBJ1-1 and V is TRBV23-1; the D gene is possibly TRBD1 (5 bases). TRBV23-1 is given ORF status, its function remaining uncertain. This CDR3 is 16 amino acids long. The V and J ends lost 1 base and 3 bases respectively, with 15 bases between them. CDR3 residues: CASSQWSGPGDTEAFF. CDR3 in DNA: TGCGCCAGCAGTCAATGGTCGGGACCTGGGGACACTGAAGCTTTCTTT.

The gene calls are TRBV15 and TRBJ2-3, with unresolved D. CDR3 size: 12 residues. CDR1 is LNHNV and CDR2 is YYDKDF in the germline V gene (reference sequence). Trimming left V 2 bases short and J 4 bases short, with 4 bases between. The DNA for the CDR3 is TGTGCCACCAGCAGAAGCGCAGATACGCAGTATTTT. The encoded protein is CATSRSADTQYF.